Listed below are T cell receptor beta chains from one sample, sequenced in a study of shared clonotypes between healthy human individuals. The method was immunoSEQ multiplex PCR; TCRdb's version includes in-frame clones alone and lacks a portion of them. This table has more than 2 million clones, under 97% appearing once. The sequenced sample consisted of naive CD4+ T cells sorted from blood. The receptors shown here come from a young man in good health. Both conserved end residues are part of each CDR3. D genes are given only for firm matches. Size is stated for part of the rows, as once, few or many counts, or as a class when the clone is expanded.

DNA,CDR3,length,D,V,J,size
TGTGCCAGCAGTTCTCGGACAGGGTCCTACGAGCAGTACTTC,CASSSRTGSYEQYF,14,TRBD1,TRBV27,TRBJ2-7,-
TGTGCCAGCAGCTTACTAGCGGGGGTGGGCAATGAGCAGTTCTTC,CASSLLAGVGNEQFF,15,TRBD2,TRBV11-2,TRBJ2-1,-
TGTGCCAGCAGTGAAGCGCTGAGGGGGACTTTC,CASSEALRGTF,11,-,TRBV6-1,TRBJ2-6,-
TGTGCCATCAGTGATGGCAGAACTCTCCATGGCTACACCTTC,CAISDGRTLHGYTF,14,-,TRBV10-3,TRBJ1-2,-
TGTGCCAGTAGTATGGTGGGGAGCGCCATGAACACTGAAGCTTTCTTT,CASSMVGSAMNTEAFF,16,-,TRBV19,TRBJ1-1,once
TGTGCCAGCAGCTTGGCCTTCGCAGGGGGCTTGCAGTATTTT,CASSLAFAGGLQYF,14,TRBD1,TRBV5-4,TRBJ2-3,-
TGTGCCAGCAGCCCACCTGGGCCACAAGAGACCCAGTACTTC,CASSPPGPQETQYF,14,-,TRBV7-9,TRBJ2-5,-
TGTGCCAGCAAACCGGGACAGGGATATCAGCCCCAGCATTTT,CASKPGQGYQPQHF,14,TRBD1,TRBV6-1,TRBJ1-5,-
TGTGCCAGCAGCGGGACTAGCGGGGCAGATACGCAGTATTTT,CASSGTSGADTQYF,14,TRBD2,TRBV2,TRBJ2-3,-
TGCAGTGCTCAGCGGAACACTGAAGCTTTCTTT,CSAQRNTEAFF,11,-,TRBV20-1,TRBJ1-1,-
TGCGCCAGCAGCTCGCAGGACGCTGGAAACACCATATATTTT,CASSSQDAGNTIYF,14,-,TRBV5-1,TRBJ1-3,once
TGCGCCAGCAGCTCCTTACACTTCAACACCGGGGAGCTGTTTTTT,CASSSLHFNTGELFF,15,-,TRBV5-1,TRBJ2-2,-
TGTGCCAGCAGCTTCCGGGAGCTTGGGGGGGAGACCCAGTACTTC,CASSFRELGGETQYF,15,-,TRBV5-6,TRBJ2-5,-
TGTGCCAGCAGCCCCCATGTTGGGGGCACCTACAATGAGCAGTTCTTC,CASSPHVGGTYNEQFF,16,-,TRBV7-9,TRBJ2-1,-
TGTGCTAGTGGTTTGTCTGGTACAGATACGCAGTATTTT,CASGLSGTDTQYF,13,-,TRBV12-5,TRBJ2-3,once
TGCGCCAGCAGCTTGGGAGCGGGAGTAGGGGATACGCAGTATTTT,CASSLGAGVGDTQYF,15,TRBD2,TRBV5-1,TRBJ2-3,-
TGTGCCAGCTCACCTGGACAGGGAGCGATTAATGAAAAACTGTTTTTT,CASSPGQGAINEKLFF,16,TRBD1,TRBV18,TRBJ1-4,-
TGTGCCAGCAGCTCGACAGGGAACCCTCAGCCCCAGCATTTT,CASSSTGNPQPQHF,14,TRBD1,TRBV28,TRBJ1-5,-
TGTGCCATCAGTGAGTCGAAAGGGGTGAAGAATTCACCCCTCCACTTT,CAISESKGVKNSPLHF,16,-,TRBV10-3,TRBJ1-6,once
TGTGCCAGCAATTCCTATACCTACAATGAGCAGTTCTTC,CASNSYTYNEQFF,13,-,TRBV28,TRBJ2-1,-
TGTGCCAGCAGCTTAGATCGTTGGGATACGCAGTATTTT,CASSLDRWDTQYF,13,-,TRBV7-8,TRBJ2-3,-
TGTGCCTGGAGCCCGTACGTTGGGTACCAAGAGACCCAGTACTTC,CAWSPYVGYQETQYF,15,-,TRBV30,TRBJ2-5,-
TGTGCCAGCAGTTACAGACCCAGGGGACGTGGCTACGAGCAGTACTTC,CASSYRPRGRGYEQYF,16,-,TRBV28,TRBJ2-7,-
TGTGCCAGGAAACAGGGGGCCGATAATTCACCCCTCCACTTT,CARKQGADNSPLHF,14,TRBD1,TRBV2,TRBJ1-6,-
TGTGCCAGCAGCGAGGGGGGGGCAGTACCCTGGGCTAACTATGGCTACACCTTC,CASSEGGAVPWANYGYTF,18,-,TRBV5-6,TRBJ1-2,-
TGTGCCAGCAGCCAAACAGGCAATTCACCCCTCCACTTT,CASSQTGNSPLHF,13,-,TRBV14,TRBJ1-6,-
TGTGCCAGCAGTTACGAAGCGATCGGGGGGAACACTGAAGCTTTCTTT,CASSYEAIGGNTEAFF,16,-,TRBV6-6,TRBJ1-1,-
TGTGCCAGCAGTTATCGGTTTGGGCAGATTAACACCGGGGAGCTGTTTTTT,CASSYRFGQINTGELFF,17,-,TRBV28,TRBJ2-2,-
TGTGCCAGCAGTTCCCTGTTGAACAGACGAATAATGTTCAACAATGAAAAACTGTTTTTT,CASSSLLNRRIMFNNEKLFF,20,-,TRBV27,TRBJ1-4,-
TGTGCCAGCAGTGAAGCGCCCCCGGGGTCTGGGGAAAAACTGTTTTTT,CASSEAPPGSGEKLFF,16,-,TRBV6-1,TRBJ1-4,-
TGTGCCAGCAGCCGCTGGGCTAGCGGGAGGGATACAGATACGCAGTATTTT,CASSRWASGRDTDTQYF,17,-,TRBV21-1,TRBJ2-3,-
TGTGCCAGCAGCCGAACTCAGGGGGAAGCTTTCTTT,CASSRTQGEAFF,12,-,TRBV14,TRBJ1-1,-
TGTGCCTGGATGAGACTAGCGGGAGGGGCTACCGGGGAGCTGTTTTTT,CAWMRLAGGATGELFF,16,TRBD2,TRBV30,TRBJ2-2,-
TGTGCCAGCAGCTTAAACGGTTTTGGCAGCCTGAACTATGGCTACACCTTC,CASSLNGFGSLNYGYTF,17,-,TRBV7-8,TRBJ1-2,once
TGTGCCAGCACCCCCCCCAATCGGAAGAACGAGCAGTACTTC,CASTPPNRKNEQYF,14,-,TRBV5-6,TRBJ2-7,-
TGTGCCTGGAGTGAGAGGGGCGATCAGCCCCAGCATTTT,CAWSERGDQPQHF,13,-,TRBV30,TRBJ1-5,-
TGTGCCAGCGTTGGAAGCGGGGGGGCATACAATGAGCAGTTCTTC,CASVGSGGAYNEQFF,15,TRBD2,TRBV6-5,TRBJ2-1,-
TGTGCCAGCAGCTTAGGCCCGGTTAACACTGAAGCTTTCTTT,CASSLGPVNTEAFF,14,-,TRBV7-9,TRBJ1-1,-
TGTGCCAGCAGTTCGGCGGGATGGGGAGAGACCCAGTACTTC,CASSSAGWGETQYF,14,-,TRBV27,TRBJ2-5,-
TGCGCCAGCAGTCAGACCGGGACAGACTCCTACGAGCAGTACTTC,CASSQTGTDSYEQYF,15,TRBD1,TRBV5-1,TRBJ2-7,once
TGTGCCAGCAGTGAACAACAGGGGATGGGCAATCAGCCCCAGCATTTT,CASSEQQGMGNQPQHF,16,TRBD1,TRBV6-1,TRBJ1-5,-
TGTGCCAGCAGTTTGGACAGGGGAAGCGCCTACGAGCAGTACTTC,CASSLDRGSAYEQYF,15,TRBD1,TRBV6-5,TRBJ2-7,-
TGTGCCAGCATGGCGTGGCCGAACACTGAAGCTTTCTTT,CASMAWPNTEAFF,13,-,TRBV27,TRBJ1-1,-
TGTGCCAGCGCCACTAGCGGTTCAGCAAACACCATATATTTT,CASATSGSANTIYF,14,-,TRBV7-9,TRBJ1-3,-
TGTGCCAGCAGCTTAGAGCTAGCGGGAGGTAACGAGCAGTACTTC,CASSLELAGGNEQYF,15,TRBD2,TRBV7-2,TRBJ2-7,once
TGCGCCAGCAGTGAGTCTGGGAAGAACACCGGGGAGCTGTTTTTT,CASSESGKNTGELFF,15,-,TRBV10-1,TRBJ2-2,-
TGTGCCAGCAGTTCACGCGGGACAGGGCGGAAAGAGACCCAGTACTTC,CASSSRGTGRKETQYF,16,TRBD1,TRBV6-5,TRBJ2-5,-
TGTGCCAGTAGCCGGGAGGCCAGTCTCCATGGCTACACCTTC,CASSREASLHGYTF,14,-,TRBV19,TRBJ1-2,-
TGTGCCAGCAGCACGGGACAGGTGGGGGGAGAGACCCAGTACTTC,CASSTGQVGGETQYF,15,TRBD1,TRBV7-9,TRBJ2-5,-
TGTGCCAGCAGCAAAGCGCTTTATGGGCAGTTCCACGAGCAGTACTTC,CASSKALYGQFHEQYF,16,-,TRBV21-1,TRBJ2-7,-
TGTGCCAGCAGCTTTCGACTAGCGGGGGGCACAGATACGCAGTATTTT,CASSFRLAGGTDTQYF,16,TRBD2,TRBV7-9,TRBJ2-3,-
TGTGCCAGCTCACCTCCGGGACAGGGGGCTCGGGGCTACACCTTC,CASSPPGQGARGYTF,15,TRBD1,TRBV18,TRBJ1-2,-